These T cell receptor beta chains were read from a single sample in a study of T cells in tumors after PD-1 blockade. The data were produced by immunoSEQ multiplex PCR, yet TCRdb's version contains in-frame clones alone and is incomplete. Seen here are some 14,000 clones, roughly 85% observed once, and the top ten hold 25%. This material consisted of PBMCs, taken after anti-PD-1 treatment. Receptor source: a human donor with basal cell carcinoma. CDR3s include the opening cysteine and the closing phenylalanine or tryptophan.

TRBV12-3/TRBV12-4,CASSLDRDYEQYF
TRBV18,CASSPDRGYNSPLHF
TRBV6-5,CASSYSTGGHGYTF
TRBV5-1,CASSLGGTGGGQPQHF
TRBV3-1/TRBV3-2,CASSQDRTSVRTGELFF
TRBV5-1,CASSFRLNTGELFF
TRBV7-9,CASSLERYGYTF
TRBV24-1,CATSDVPGQGYYGYTF
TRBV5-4,CASSIRDSSSPLHF
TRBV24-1,CATSDRKTVTGELFF
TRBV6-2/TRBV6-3,CASSYGGSQETQYF
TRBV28,CASTPALKGSPLHF
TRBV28,CASSSIRGPEAFF
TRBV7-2,CASSFLGGGNLEPQHF
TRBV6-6,CASSRPTGLSVWEAFF
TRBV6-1,CASSESSGRSPYEQYF
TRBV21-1,CASSKEGNQPQHF
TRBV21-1,CASSTSKPQRGADNSPLHF
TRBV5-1,CASSLPRTEQFF
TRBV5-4,CASSLTGNSNTGELFF
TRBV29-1,CSASSGRLYNEQFF
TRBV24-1,CATSDTSRTGRETQYF
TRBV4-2,CASSQDGTGGNTEAFF
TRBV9,CASSSRDIAITPLHF
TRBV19,CASSIRGRYNEQFF
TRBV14,CASSQGAGFLSGNTIYF
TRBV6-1,CASSERAGVNTGELFF
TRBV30,CAWEGGQGRIWGYTF